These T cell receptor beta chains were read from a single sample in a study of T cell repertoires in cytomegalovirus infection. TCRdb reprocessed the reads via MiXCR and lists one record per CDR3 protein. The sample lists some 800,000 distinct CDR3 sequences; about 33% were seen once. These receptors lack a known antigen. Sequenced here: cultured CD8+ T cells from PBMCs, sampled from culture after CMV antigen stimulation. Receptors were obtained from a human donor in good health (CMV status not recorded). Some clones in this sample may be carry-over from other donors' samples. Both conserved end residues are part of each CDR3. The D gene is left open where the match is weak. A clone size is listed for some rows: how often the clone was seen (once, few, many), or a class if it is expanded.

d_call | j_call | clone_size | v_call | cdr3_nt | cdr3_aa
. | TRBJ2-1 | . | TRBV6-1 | TGTGCCAGTAGTTACGGCCTAGCCTACAATGAGCAGTTCTTC | CASSYGLAYNEQFF
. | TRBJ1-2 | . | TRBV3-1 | TGTGCCAGCAGCCAAGACAGGTCCGCCTATGGCTACACCTTC | CASSQDRSAYGYTF
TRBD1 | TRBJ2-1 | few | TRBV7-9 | TGTGCCAGCAGCCCGGAGGTAGGGGACAGGTACAATGAGCAGTTCTTC | CASSPEVGDRYNEQFF
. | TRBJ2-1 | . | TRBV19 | TGTGCCAGTACCTTAGGAGGGCTCAATGAGCAGTTCTTC | CASTLGGLNEQFF
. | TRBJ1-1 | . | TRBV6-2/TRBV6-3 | TGTGCCAGCAGTTACTCGGACGTTCCGGGACTCAGGAACACTGAAGCTTTCTTT | CASSYSDVPGLRNTEAFF
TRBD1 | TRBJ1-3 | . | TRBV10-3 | TGTGCCATCAGGGACTCCACAGGGGTTGGAAACACCATATATTTT | CAIRDSTGVGNTIYF
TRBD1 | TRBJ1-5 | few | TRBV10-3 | TGTGCCATCAGTGAGTCCGGGACAGCGTCTTATCAGCCCCAGCATTTT | CAISESGTASYQPQHF
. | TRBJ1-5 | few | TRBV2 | TGTGCCAGCAGTGTCCAGGGGAAATGGGAGCCCCAGCATTTT | CASSVQGKWEPQHF
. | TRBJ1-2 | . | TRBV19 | TGTGCCATTACAGACATCGATAAGTATGGCTACACCTTC | CAITDIDKYGYTF
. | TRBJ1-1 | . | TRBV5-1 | TGCGCCAGCAGCTCCGGAGAAACCCCAGGAAACACTGAAGCTTTCTTT | CASSSGETPGNTEAFF
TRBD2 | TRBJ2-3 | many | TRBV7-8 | TGTGCCAGCAGCTTAGATCTTAGCGGGGGGCTCAATTACGCAGATACGCAGTATTTT | CASSLDLSGGLNYADTQYF
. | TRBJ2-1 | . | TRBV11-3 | TGTGCCAGCAGCGCCCGCGGACAGTTAGGGGATGAGCAGTTCTTC | CASSARGQLGDEQFF
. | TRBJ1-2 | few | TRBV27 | TGTGCCAGCAGTTTAGTTATCGGGGGCAGGGATGGCTACACCTTC | CASSLVIGGRDGYTF
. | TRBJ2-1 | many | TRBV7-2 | TGTGCCAGCAGCTTACCGGGAGAAGGGGAGAGGAATGAGCAGTTCTTC | CASSLPGEGERNEQFF
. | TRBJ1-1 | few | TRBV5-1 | TGCGCCAGCAGCTTGAGGGTCAGGGGAGAAACTGAAGCTTTCTTT | CASSLRVRGETEAFF
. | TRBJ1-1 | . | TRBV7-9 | TGTGCCAGCAGCTTAAGTAGGGCTATCGCTGAAGCTTTCTTT | CASSLSRAIAEAFF
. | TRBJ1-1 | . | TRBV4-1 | TGCGCCAGCAGCCAAGATCGCTCCCTAAGGCGGGATGAAGCTTTCTTT | CASSQDRSLRRDEAFF
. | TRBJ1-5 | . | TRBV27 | TGTGCCAGCAGTTTATTCTACGGATTCCAGCCCCAGCATTTT | CASSLFYGFQPQHF
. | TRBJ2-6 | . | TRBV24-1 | TGTGCCCCCCTTATTTTATTGGCCAACGTCCTGACTTTC | CAPLILLANVLTF
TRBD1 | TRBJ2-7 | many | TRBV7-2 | TGTGCCAGCAGCTTGGGACAGGCTATCTCCTACGAGCAGTACTTC | CASSLGQAISYEQYF
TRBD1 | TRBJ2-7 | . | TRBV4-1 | TGCGCCAGCAGCCAAGAAGGGGGCACCCAGCAGTACTTC | CASSQEGGTQQYF
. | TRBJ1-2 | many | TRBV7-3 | TGTGCCAGCAGCTTATCGGGCGGATCAGCAACTTCCTATGGCTACACCTTC | CASSLSGGSATSYGYTF
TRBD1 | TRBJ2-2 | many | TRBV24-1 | TGTGCCACCAGTGGTATAGACAGGGGGCTTACCGGGGAGCTGTTTTTT | CATSGIDRGLTGELFF
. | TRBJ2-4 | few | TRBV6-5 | TGTGCCAGCAGTTACCGTGACGGGGATCCTAGCCGGAACATTCAGTACTTC | CASSYRDGDPSRNIQYF
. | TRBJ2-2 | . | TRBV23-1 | TGCGCCAGCACTTCATCCGGGCCAGGGGAGGACACCGGGGAGCTGTTTTTT | CASTSSGPGEDTGELFF
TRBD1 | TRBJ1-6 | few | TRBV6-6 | TGTGCCAGCACCCGGACAGGGGATTACTCCTATAATTCACCCCTCCACTTT | CASTRTGDYSYNSPLHF
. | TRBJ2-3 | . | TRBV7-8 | TGTGCCAGCAGTCCTGACGTAGCCACAGATACGCAGTATTTT | CASSPDVATDTQYF
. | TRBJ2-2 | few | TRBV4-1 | TGCGCCAGCAGGCCCGCGAACACCGGGGAGCTGTTTTTT | CASRPANTGELFF
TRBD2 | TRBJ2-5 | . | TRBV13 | TGTGCCAGCAGCTTAGCCGATGGCGGGGGTGCGAAAGAGACCCAGTACTTC | CASSLADGGGAKETQYF
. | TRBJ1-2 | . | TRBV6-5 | TGTGCCAGCAGTTACAACCCGGGGACTACAAATGGCTACACCTTC | CASSYNPGTTNGYTF
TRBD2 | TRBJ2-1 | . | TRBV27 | TGTGCCAGCACTAGCGGAGCCGCCGGGAGCGAGCAGTTCTTC | CASTSGAAGSEQFF
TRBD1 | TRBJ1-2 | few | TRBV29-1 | TGCAGCGTTGGGACAGGGGTGAACTATGGCTACACCTTC | CSVGTGVNYGYTF
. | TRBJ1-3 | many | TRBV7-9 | TGTGCCACCACGTCGGGGAACACCATATATTTT | CATTSGNTIYF
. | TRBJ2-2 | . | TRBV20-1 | TGCAGTGCGTCACTACTCGGGGAGCTGTTTTTT | CSASLLGELFF
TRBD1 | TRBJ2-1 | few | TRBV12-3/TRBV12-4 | TGTGCCAGCATCGGGACAGGGGGAGTCTATGAGCAGTTCTTC | CASIGTGGVYEQFF
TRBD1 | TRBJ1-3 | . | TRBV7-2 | TGTGCCAGCGGACGACAGGGATATGGAAACACCATATATTTT | CASGRQGYGNTIYF
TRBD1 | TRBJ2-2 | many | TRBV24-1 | TGTGCCACCAGTGGGGACCTGACAGGGGATGTTAACACCGGGGAGCTGTTTTTT | CATSGDLTGDVNTGELFF
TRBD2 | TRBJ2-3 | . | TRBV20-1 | TGCAGTGCTAGAGTAGGGCGGCGGGGGGGCCAGGACACAGATACGCAGTATTTT | CSARVGRRGGQDTDTQYF
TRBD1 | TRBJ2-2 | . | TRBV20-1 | TGCAGTGCTAGAGCCAGGGGGAGCGGGGAGCTGTTTTTT | CSARARGSGELFF
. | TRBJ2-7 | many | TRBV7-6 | TGTGCCAGCAGCTCCCGGGAATACTACGAGCAGTACTTC | CASSSREYYEQYF
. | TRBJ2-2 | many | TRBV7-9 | TGTGCCAGCAGCCCACGCGACGCCGGGGAGCTGTTTTTT | CASSPRDAGELFF
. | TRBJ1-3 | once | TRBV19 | TGTGCCAGTACTCATCCTCTGATCGGTGGCACTGGAAACACCATATATTTT | CASTHPLIGGTGNTIYF
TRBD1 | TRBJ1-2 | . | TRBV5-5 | TGTGCCAGCAGCTCACAGGGGTTTTTGGATGGCTACACCTTC | CASSSQGFLDGYTF
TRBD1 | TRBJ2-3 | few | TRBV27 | TGTGCCAGCAGAAGGACAGGGGGCGTCTCTGGCACAGATACGCAGTATTTT | CASRRTGGVSGTDTQYF
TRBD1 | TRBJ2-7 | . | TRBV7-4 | TGTGCCAGCAGCGCTGACAGGGCCGTAACCTACGAGCAGTACTTC | CASSADRAVTYEQYF
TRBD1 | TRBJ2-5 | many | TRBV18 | TGTGCCAGCTCACCGAAGGACAGGGACCAAGAGACCCAGTACTTC | CASSPKDRDQETQYF
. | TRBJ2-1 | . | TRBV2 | TGTGCCAGCATTGCGGGTACGGTTTACAATGAGCAGTTCTTC | CASIAGTVYNEQFF
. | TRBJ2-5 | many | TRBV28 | TGTGCCAGCAGTTTCAGAGGGTACCAAGAGACCCAGTACTTC | CASSFRGYQETQYF
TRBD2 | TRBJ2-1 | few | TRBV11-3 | TGTGCCAGCAGCTTAGGGACTAGCGGGGGGGCCAATGAGCAGTTCTTC | CASSLGTSGGANEQFF
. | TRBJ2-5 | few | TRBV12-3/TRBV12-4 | TGTGCCAGCAGCTCTCGATATGGACAAGAGACCCAGTACTTC | CASSSRYGQETQYF
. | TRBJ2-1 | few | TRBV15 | TGTGCCACCAGCAGAGAAGGCCCCCAGACATCTTACAATGAGCAGTTCTTC | CATSREGPQTSYNEQFF
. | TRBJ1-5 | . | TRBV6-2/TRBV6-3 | TGTGCCAGCAGTTACTCGAAGGTTGGAAAGGTTAGAGATCAGCCCCAGCATTTT | CASSYSKVGKVRDQPQHF
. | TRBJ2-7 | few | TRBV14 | TGTGCCAGCAGCCCGTGGGGACAAGCCTACGAGCAGTACTTC | CASSPWGQAYEQYF
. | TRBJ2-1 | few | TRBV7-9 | TGTGCCAGCAGCTTAAGGCCGGGGGCTAACAATGAGCAGTTCTTC | CASSLRPGANNEQFF